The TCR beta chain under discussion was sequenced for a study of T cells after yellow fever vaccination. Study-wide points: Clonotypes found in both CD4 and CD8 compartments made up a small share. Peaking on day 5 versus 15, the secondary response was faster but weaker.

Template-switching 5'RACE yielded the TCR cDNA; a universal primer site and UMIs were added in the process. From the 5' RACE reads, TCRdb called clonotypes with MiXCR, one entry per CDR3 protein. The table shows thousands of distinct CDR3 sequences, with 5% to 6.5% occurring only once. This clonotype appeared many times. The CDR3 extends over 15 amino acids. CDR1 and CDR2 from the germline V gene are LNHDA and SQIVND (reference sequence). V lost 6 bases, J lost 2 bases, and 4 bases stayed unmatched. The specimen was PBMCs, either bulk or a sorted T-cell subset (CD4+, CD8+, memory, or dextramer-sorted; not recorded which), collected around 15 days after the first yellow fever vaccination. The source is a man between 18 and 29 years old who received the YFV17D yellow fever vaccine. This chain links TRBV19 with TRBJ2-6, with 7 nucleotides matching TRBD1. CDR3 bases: TGTGCCAGTAGCCTGACAGGGACTGGGGCCAACGTCCTGACTTTC. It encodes CASSLTGTGANVLTF.